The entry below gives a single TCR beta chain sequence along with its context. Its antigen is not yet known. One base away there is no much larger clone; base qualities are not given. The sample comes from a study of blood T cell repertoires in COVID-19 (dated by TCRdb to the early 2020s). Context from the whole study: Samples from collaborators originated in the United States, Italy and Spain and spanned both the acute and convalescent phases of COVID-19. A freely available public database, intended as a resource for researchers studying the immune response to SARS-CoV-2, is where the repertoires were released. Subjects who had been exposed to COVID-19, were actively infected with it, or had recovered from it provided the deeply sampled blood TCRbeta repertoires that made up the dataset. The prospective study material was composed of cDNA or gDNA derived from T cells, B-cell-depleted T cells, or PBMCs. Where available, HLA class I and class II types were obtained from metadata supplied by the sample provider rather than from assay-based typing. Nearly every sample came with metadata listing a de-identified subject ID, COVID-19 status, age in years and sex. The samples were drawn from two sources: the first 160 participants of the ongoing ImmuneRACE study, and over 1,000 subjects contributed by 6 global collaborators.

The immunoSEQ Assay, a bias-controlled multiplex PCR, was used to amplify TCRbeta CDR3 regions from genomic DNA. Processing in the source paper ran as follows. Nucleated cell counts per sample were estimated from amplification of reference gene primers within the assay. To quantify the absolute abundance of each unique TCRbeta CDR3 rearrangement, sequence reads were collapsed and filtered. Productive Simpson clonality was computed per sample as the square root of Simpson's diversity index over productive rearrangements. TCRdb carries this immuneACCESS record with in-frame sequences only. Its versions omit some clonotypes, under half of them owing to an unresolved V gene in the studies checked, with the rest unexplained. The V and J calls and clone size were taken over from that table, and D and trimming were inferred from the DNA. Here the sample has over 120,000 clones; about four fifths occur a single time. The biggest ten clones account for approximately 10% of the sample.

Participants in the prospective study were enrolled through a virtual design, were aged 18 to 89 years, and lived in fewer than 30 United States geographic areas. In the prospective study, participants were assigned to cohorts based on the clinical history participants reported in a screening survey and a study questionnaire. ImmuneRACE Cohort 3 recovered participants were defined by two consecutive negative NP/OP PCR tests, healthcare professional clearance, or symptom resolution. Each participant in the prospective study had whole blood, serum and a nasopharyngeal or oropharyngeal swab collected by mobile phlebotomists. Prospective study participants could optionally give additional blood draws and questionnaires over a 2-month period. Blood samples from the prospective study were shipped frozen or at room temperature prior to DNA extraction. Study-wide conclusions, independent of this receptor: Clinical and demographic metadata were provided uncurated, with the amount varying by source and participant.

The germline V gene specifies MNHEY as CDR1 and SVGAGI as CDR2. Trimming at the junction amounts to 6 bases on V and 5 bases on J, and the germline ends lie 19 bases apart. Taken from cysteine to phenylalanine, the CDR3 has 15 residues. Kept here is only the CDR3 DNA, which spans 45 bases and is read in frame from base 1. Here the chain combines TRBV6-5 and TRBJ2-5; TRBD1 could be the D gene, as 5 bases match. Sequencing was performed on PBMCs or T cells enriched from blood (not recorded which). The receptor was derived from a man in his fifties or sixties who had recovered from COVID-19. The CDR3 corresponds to CASRRQTQVGETQYF. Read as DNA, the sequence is TGTGCCAGCAGAAGACAGACTCAGGTTGGGGAGACCCAGTACTTC.